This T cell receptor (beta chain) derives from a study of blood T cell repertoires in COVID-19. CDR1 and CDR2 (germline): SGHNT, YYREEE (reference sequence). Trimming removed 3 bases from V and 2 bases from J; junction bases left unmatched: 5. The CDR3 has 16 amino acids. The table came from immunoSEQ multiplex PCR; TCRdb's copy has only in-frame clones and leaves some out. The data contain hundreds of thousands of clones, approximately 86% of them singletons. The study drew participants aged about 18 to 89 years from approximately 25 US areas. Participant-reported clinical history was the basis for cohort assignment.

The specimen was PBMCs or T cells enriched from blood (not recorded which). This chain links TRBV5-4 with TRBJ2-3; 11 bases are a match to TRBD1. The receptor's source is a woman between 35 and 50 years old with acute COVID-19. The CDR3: CASSSRTGGLTDTQYF. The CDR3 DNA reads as TGTGCCAGCAGCTCTAGGACAGGGGGCCTCACAGATACGCAGTATTTT.